Below are 28 T cell receptor beta chains sequenced from a single sample in a study of shared clonotypes between healthy human individuals. TCRdb's copy holds only in-frame clones and misses some; the assay was immunoSEQ multiplex PCR. The table has more than 2,000,000 clones, approximately 93% seen once. Sequencing was done on a sample of naive CD4+ T cells from PBMCs. This sample's subset: CD45RA+ positively selected. The receptors come from a man between 18 and 35 years old in good health. Some clones in this sample may be carry-over from other donors' samples.

V usage is TRBV19 and J usage is TRBJ2-1; either TRBD1 or TRBD2 may supply D (5 bases each). Per the germline V gene, CDR1 is LNHDA and CDR2 is SQIVND (reference sequence). V lost 4 bases, J lost 4 bases, and 17 bases lay in between. The CDR3 runs to 16 residues. The CDR3 here is CASSTIWGSEYNEQFF. The CDR3 DNA is TGTGCCAGTAGTACCATTTGGGGGAGTGAATACAATGAGCAGTTCTTC.

The chain combines TRBV6-5 with TRBJ1-1; a possible D gene is TRBD1 (6 bases). The V and J ends lost 6 bases and 12 bases respectively, with 20 bases between them. Germline values: CDR1 MNHEY, CDR2 SVGAGI. The CDR3 contains 13 residues. DNA for the CDR3: TGTGCCAGCAGCTACGTGGCAGGGGTTGCCTCTTTCTTT. It is translated as CASSYVAGVASFF.

V gene TRBV12-2 combines with J gene TRBJ2-3; the table gives TRBD2 as D, unverified against the DNA. TRBV12-2 is a pseudogene segment. The CDR3 is made up of 17 amino acids. The CDR3 DNA sequence: TGTGCAAGTCGAAGACTAGCGGGAGGACGGAACACAGATACGCAGTATTTT. Residues: CASRRLAGGRNTDTQYF.

This chain connects TRBV5-6 to TRBJ2-7; no clear D gene. CDR3 size: 13 residues. V lost 1 base and J 3 bases, leaving 8 bases between the germline ends. The germline V gene has CDR1 SGHDT and CDR2 YYEEEE. CDR3 nucleotides: TGTGCCAGCAGCTTGAATACCTTCTACGAGCAGTACTTC. This translates into CASSLNTFYEQYF.

V and J are TRBV5-6 and TRBJ2-7, with 8 bases identical to TRBD1. The germline V gene has CDR1 SGHDT and CDR2 YYEEEE. The CDR3 runs 15 residues. With V trimmed by 5 bases and J by 4 bases, 11 bases remained unmatched. CDR3 sequence reads: CASRQAGGVGYEQYF. Here the CDR3 DNA reads TGTGCCAGCAGGCAAGCAGGGGGCGTGGGATACGAGCAGTACTTC.

V and J are TRBV27 and TRBJ2-7; D uncertain. The V end lost 4 bases, the J end lost 3 bases, and 13 bases lay between the germline ends. Germline V CDR1 and CDR2: MNHEY, SMNVEV (reference sequence). The CDR3 runs 14 residues. CDR3 sequence reads: CASSSGPFIYEQYF. Written as DNA, the CDR3 is TGTGCCAGCAGTTCGGGTCCTTTTATCTACGAGCAGTACTTC.

As for this clone: The same CDR3 can be traced to other DNA sequences in this sample. This sequence joins TRBV9 and TRBJ1-5; TRBD1 agrees at 7 bases. This CDR3 is 14 amino acids long. Germline loops: CDR1 SGDLS, CDR2 YYNGEE. After removal of 0 bases from V and 4 bases from J, the junction contained 1 base not matched to a gene. Here the CDR3 DNA reads TGTGCCAGCAGCGTAGCAGGGGGGAATCAGCCCCAGCATTTT. Protein: CASSVAGGNQPQHF.

This clone has only one observation. Distinct nucleotide sequences in the sample also encode this CDR3. The J gene is TRBJ1-5, the V gene TRBV7-3, with D perhaps matching TRBD1 (6 bases). Germline CDR1 and CDR2: SGHTA and FQGTGA. The CDR3 sequence is 14 residues long. The ends were cut back, 0 bases at V and 4 bases at J, with 7 bases in the middle. CDR3 in amino acids: CASSLTGGNQPQHF. The CDR3 DNA follows: TGTGCCAGCAGCTTAACAGGGGGGAATCAGCCCCAGCATTTT.

The chain recombines TRBV5-1 with TRBJ2-3; 9 bases line up with TRBD2. This CDR3 comprises 14 residues. CDR1 is SGHRS, CDR2 YFSETQ, per germline. With 4 bases clipped from V and 4 bases from J, the junction kept 4 bases outside the gene matches. The chain's CDR3 is CASSTLAGPDTQYF. The CDR3 region has the DNA TGCGCCAGCAGCACCCTAGCGGGACCAGATACGCAGTATTTT. The full variable domain, its missing parts supplied by reference TRBV5-1 and TRBJ2-3, is KAGVTQTPRYLIKTRGQQVTLSCSPISGHRSVSWYQQTPGQGLQFLFEYFSETQRNKGNFPGRFSGRQFSNSRSEMNVSTLELGDSALYLCASSTLAGPDTQYFGPGTRLTVL.

The rearrangement uses TRBV25-1 and TRBJ1-5; D may be TRBD1 (5 bases). Germline assignment: CDR1 MGHDK and CDR2 SYGVNS. The CDR3 extends over 15 amino acids. Deletions cut 4 bases from V and 2 bases from J, with 12 bases between. The CDR3 region is CASSVGGAGNQPQHF. The CDR3, as DNA: TGTGCCAGCAGTGTAGGAGGGGCAGGCAATCAGCCCCAGCATTTT.

V gene TRBV7-9 combines with J gene TRBJ2-2, with 12 nucleotides matching TRBD1. The CDR3 has 16 residues. Germline CDR1 SEHNR, CDR2 FQNEAQ (reference sequence). V gave up 4 bases and J gave up 4 bases; unmatched junction bases: 4. CDR3 sequence: CASSSGQGAVTGELFF. In DNA form, the CDR3 reads TGTGCCAGCAGCTCGGGACAGGGGGCCGTCACCGGGGAGCTGTTTTTT.

The V call is TRBV19, the J call TRBJ2-1, with D possibly being TRBD2 (5 bases). CDR1 and CDR2 (germline): LNHDA, SQIVND (reference sequence). This CDR3 has 16 residues. Trimming shortened V by 4 bases and J by 5 bases, and 18 bases separated the two germline ends. The CDR3 bases are TGTGCCAGTAGTACCCGGTTTAGCCGAGGGAACAATGAGCAGTTCTTC. It is translated as CASSTRFSRGNNEQFF.

The chain employs TRBV19 and TRBJ2-1, with 7 bases that match TRBD2. Germline CDR1 and CDR2: LNHDA and SQIVND (reference sequence). The CDR3 has 21 amino acids. V shed 4 bases, J shed 0 bases, and the junction held 21 bases outside the gene matches. The CDR3 DNA reads TGTGCCAGTAGTAGCCTTCGTTCCGGGACTACACCTTTCATCTCCTACAATGAGCAGTTCTTC. It is translated as CASSSLRSGTTPFISYNEQFF.

The chain's CDR3 is CASSLKDIRILRYYGYTF. The CDR3 nucleotides are TGTGCCAGCAGTTTAAAGGATATAAGGATCCTGAGATACTATGGCTACACCTTC. V usage is TRBV28 and J usage is TRBJ1-2, with D unclear. CDR3 length: 18 residues. The V end was cut by 2 bases, the J end by 3 bases, with 22 bases between. In germline, CDR1 is MDHEN, CDR2 SYDVKM.

This clone was seen a single time. The rearrangement uses TRBV7-9 and TRBJ1-6; 9 bases map to TRBD1. Germline CDR1 SEHNR, CDR2 FQNEAQ (reference sequence). The J segment lost 4 bases and the V segment lost 3 bases, leaving 7 bases of the junction unmatched. The CDR3 is 17 residues long. The CDR3 coding sequence is TGTGCCAGCAGCTTCGTCCCCGGGACAGGGTATAATTCACCCCTCCACTTT. It codes for CASSFVPGTGYNSPLHF.

V and J are TRBV6-1 and TRBJ2-5; 9 nucleotides match TRBD1. The V and J ends lost 4 bases and 4 bases, in that order; junction bases with no gene match: 4. The CDR3 length is 14 residues. The V gene's germline CDR1 is MNHNS and CDR2 SASEGT. CDR3 in amino acids: CASSVQGAGETQYF. CDR3 bases: TGTGCCAGCAGTGTACAGGGGGCAGGAGAGACCCAGTACTTC.

This clone was counted once. The V call is TRBV28, the J call TRBJ2-7, with 11 bases lining up with TRBD2. The V gene end was trimmed by 4 bases and the J gene end by 3 bases; junction bases not matched to a gene: 5. This CDR3 is built from 15 residues. Looked up from germline, CDR1 is MDHEN and CDR2 is SYDVKM. The CDR3: CASSSPGLAVYEQYF. The CDR3 bases are TGTGCCAGCAGTTCCCCGGGACTAGCGGTCTACGAGCAGTACTTC. Using reference TRBV28 and TRBJ2-7 for the parts outside the CDR3, the full variable domain is DVKVTQSSRYLVKRTGEKVFLECVQDMDHENMFWYRQDPGLGLRLIYFSYDVKMKEKGDIPEGYSVSREKKERFSLILESASTNQTSMYLCASSSPGLAVYEQYFGPGTRLTVT.

The V gene is TRBV5-6, the J gene TRBJ2-5, with D tentatively TRBD1 (5 bases). The V end lost 0 bases, the J end lost 0 bases, and 15 bases lay between the germline ends. The CDR3 consists of 17 residues. The germline CDR1 and CDR2 sequences are SGHDT and YYEEEE. CDR3 sequence reads: CASSLGKAGQYQETQYF. Written as DNA, the CDR3 is TGTGCCAGCAGCTTGGGAAAGGCAGGGCAGTACCAAGAGACCCAGTACTTC.

CDR3 bases: TGTGCCAGCAGTTTCTGGTCGAAGGGGGGGCAAGAGACCCAGTACTTC. This sequence encodes CASSFWSKGGQETQYF. The V and J genes are TRBV28 and TRBJ2-5, with D perhaps TRBD2 (7 bases). The germline CDR1 and CDR2 sequences are MDHEN and SYDVKM. The V end lost 3 bases, the J end lost 2 bases, and 16 bases lay between the germline ends. The CDR3 totals 16 residues.

This clone has just one count. In nucleotides, the CDR3 is TGTGCCAGCAGTTATCGACGGGGCCCCTACGAGCAGTACTTC. Protein product: CASSYRRGPYEQYF. This chain uses TRBV6-5 with TRBJ2-7; the D gene could be TRBD1 or TRBD2 (5 bases each). The V and J ends lost 3 bases and 2 bases respectively, with 11 bases between them. The CDR3 extends over 14 amino acids. Germline CDR1 and CDR2: MNHEY and SVGAGI.

The rearrangement joins TRBV6-6 to TRBJ1-1; D uncertain. This CDR3 spans 14 amino acids. With 2 bases removed from V and 0 bases from J, the gap between germline ends came to 7 bases. The germline gives CDR1 MNHNY, CDR2 SVGAGI (reference sequence). Written as DNA, the CDR3 is TGTGCCAGCAGTTACCAAGTCATGAACACTGAAGCTTTCTTT. As protein: CASSYQVMNTEAFF.

The chain links TRBV5-1 to TRBJ2-1; 7 positions match TRBD2. The ends lost 3 bases at V and 7 bases at J; junction bases unmatched: 13. Germline values: CDR1 SGHRS, CDR2 YFSETQ. The CDR3 extends over 16 amino acids. The CDR3 sequence is CASSYSDSGIQNEQFF. DNA for the CDR3: TGCGCCAGCAGCTATTCCGACAGCGGGATCCAGAATGAGCAGTTCTTC.

The chain recombines TRBV7-9 with TRBJ1-4; 7 bases match TRBD1. V shed 1 base, J shed 6 bases, and the junction held 5 bases outside the gene matches. Germline CDR1 reads SEHNR; CDR2 reads FQNEAQ (reference sequence). This CDR3 contains 15 residues. CDR3 sequence (DNA): TGTGCCAGCAGCTTAGAAGGGGGCTCTGATGAAAAACTGTTTTTT. It codes for CASSLEGGSDEKLFF.

The table lists this clone with a count of one. The chain recombines TRBV2 with TRBJ2-1; TRBD2 agrees at 7 bases. Trimming at V came to 6 bases and at J to 3 bases, leaving 2 bases not matched to a gene. The CDR3 loop spans 13 amino acids. Germline assignment: CDR1 SNHLY and CDR2 FYNNEI. The DNA of the CDR3 is TGTGCCAGCAGGGCGGGAGTCTACAATGAGCAGTTCTTC. It translates to CASRAGVYNEQFF.

A remark on this clone: Other DNA sequences in this sample translate to the same CDR3. The chain couples TRBV28 to TRBJ2-7; TRBD2 matches 8 bases. This CDR3 spans 14 amino acids. Germline trimming cut 3 bases from V and 4 bases from J; bases unmatched to any gene: 5. Germline V gene data show CDR1 as MDHEN and CDR2 as SYDVKM. CDR3 DNA: TGTGCCAGCAGTTTCGCGGGGGGAGGTTACGAGCAGTACTTC. It translates to CASSFAGGGYEQYF.

V usage is TRBV5-4 and J usage is TRBJ2-2; TRBD2 matches at 7 bases. The CDR3 runs 16 residues. V shed 4 bases and J 4 bases; nucleotides not matched to a gene: 10. Germline values: CDR1 SGHNT, CDR2 YYREEE (reference sequence). The CDR3 loop is CASSPRGGSFTGELFF. The CDR3 DNA reads TGTGCCAGCAGCCCCCGTGGCGGGAGTTTCACCGGGGAGCTGTTTTTT.

The chain couples TRBV11-2 to TRBJ2-5; D might be TRBD1 or TRBD2, each matching 5 bases. Germline CDR1 reads SGHAT; CDR2 reads FQNNGV. The CDR3 spans 15 residues. The V end lost 5 bases, the J end lost 2 bases, and 15 bases lay between the germline ends. This chain's CDR3 is CASSPRDGEQETQYF. The CDR3 DNA follows: TGTGCCAGCAGCCCGAGGGACGGAGAGCAAGAGACCCAGTACTTC.

Turning to this clone: This sample also contains other DNA sequences that code for the same CDR3. The rearrangement links TRBV6-1 to TRBJ2-7, with D hard to call. This CDR3 has 12 residues. V was trimmed by 5 bases and J by 3 bases, leaving 8 bases between them. CDR1 and CDR2 (germline): MNHNS, SASEGT. CDR3 protein: CASSRTGYEQYF. CDR3 nucleotides: TGTGCCAGCAGTAGAACGGGCTACGAGCAGTACTTC.